This is a list of T cell receptor beta chains from one sample in a study of shared T cell receptors in the human thymus. The assay was immunoSEQ multiplex PCR, and TCRdb's table has in-frame clones only and misses some. In the table there are some 700,000 clones, approximately 88% of which are singletons. This same sample was also taken into another study, of human thymus T cells.

The sequencing input was thymocytes. The receptors come from a boy younger than two with a congenital heart defect. The conserved cysteine and the conserved F or W are not part of the CDR3 here. Fields, in order: V gene, CDR3 length, J gene, CDR3 protein.

>TRBV10-3|10|TRBJ2-2
AIKGKTGELF
>TRBV27|17|TRBJ1-3
ASSLTGGSGPSSGNTIY
>TRBV27|13|TRBJ2-1
ASRGGGTGFDEQF
>TRBV7-8|14|TRBJ2-7
ASSLGSLARPYEQY
>TRBV15|11|TRBJ1-5
ATAPGGNQPQH
>TRBV10-3|12|TRBJ2-5
AISPDRVRETQY
>TRBV29-1|13|TRBJ2-1
SVDPGLAPYNEQF
>TRBV4-3|18|TRBJ2-2
ASSQPPRMGLAENTGELF
>TRBV27|13|TRBJ2-1
ASSCRAGCCNEQF
>TRBV2|16|TRBJ2-1
ASRSGTALAGGYNEQF
>TRBV5-8|11|TRBJ2-7
ASSIQGADEQY
>TRBV25-1|15|TRBJ2-3
ASSEFPAGDYLDTQY
>TRBV7-2|14|TRBJ2-6
ASSSTTRSGANVLT
>TRBV18|18|TRBJ2-1
ASSPTGPSGREGSYNEQF
>TRBV10-1|14|TRBJ2-5
ASSESISGGQETQY
>TRBV27|14|TRBJ2-5
ASSRGLAGAGETQY
>TRBV5-1|15|TRBJ2-3
ASSLALSGRSTDTQY
>TRBV7-9|13|TRBJ2-7
ASSLGTSGRYEQY
>TRBV6-5|13|TRBJ2-2
ASSYVQLAPGELF
>TRBV7-9|16|TRBJ2-7
ASSLAVGERYRSYEQY
>TRBV25-1|14|TRBJ2-7
ASSEFGPPRRNEQY
>TRBV27|14|TRBJ2-7
ASSATPRGLFDEQY
>TRBV19|15|TRBJ2-7
ASSQGALRGQAYEQY
>TRBV5-1|12|TRBJ2-3
ASSEFPSTDTQY
>TRBV14|14|TRBJ1-6
ASSQVRGQGHSPLH
>TRBV5-4|14|TRBJ2-3
ASSLVQRASPDTQY
>TRBV27|11|TRBJ1-4
ASSLGGPEKLF
>TRBV5-1|9|TRBJ2-3
ASSSSSAQY
>TRBV5-8|12|TRBJ1-5
ASSIYRGNQPQH
>TRBV5-1|14|TRBJ1-4
ASSLAEGATNEKLF
>TRBV11-1|14|TRBJ2-2
ASSTTSGRVTGELF
>TRBV7-6|12|TRBJ1-1
ASSFPDSNTEAF
>TRBV2|12|TRBJ1-1
ASSEQGAPTEAF
>TRBV29-1|10|TRBJ2-5
SVGIGGETQY
>TRBV7-6|10|TRBJ1-1
ASKGKNTEAF
>TRBV5-5|11|TRBJ2-7
ASSSSGSREQY
>TRBV4-3|10|TRBJ2-7
ASSQSRDEQY
>TRBV6-6|13|TRBJ1-2
ASTTNRGRDYGYT
>TRBV2|12|TRBJ2-7
ASGEWERDYEQY
>TRBV4-2|13|TRBJ2-5
ASSHFAHPEETQY
>TRBV10-1|11|TRBJ2-2
ASSDRDGGELF
>TRBV27|14|TRBJ2-7
ASSLSGTGGGYEQY